This record covers a single T cell receptor beta chain. The ends were cut back, 1 base at V and 6 bases at J, with 25 bases in the middle. The CDR3 contains 19 residues. Germline-derived CDR1 and CDR2 are SGHAT and FQNNGV. TCRdb's copy holds only in-frame clones and misses some; the assay was immunoSEQ multiplex PCR. The sample has more than 100,000 clones, approximately 90% seen once. This sample was taken from a study of blood T cell repertoires in COVID-19. Study-level background: Specimens from acute and convalescent COVID-19 originated in the United States, Italy and Spain. PBMCs, B-cell-depleted T cells, or T cells provided the cDNA or gDNA that made up the material.

What was sequenced was peripheral blood. The chain is built from TRBV11-2 and TRBJ2-4, with D perhaps matching TRBD2 (5 bases). The TCR originated in a middle-aged man with active or convalescent COVID-19. The CDR3 sequence is CASSLAPEDWRPPGNIQYF. CDR3 in DNA: TGTGCCAGCAGCTTAGCCCCGGAGGACTGGCGACCACCAGGAAACATTCAGTACTTC.